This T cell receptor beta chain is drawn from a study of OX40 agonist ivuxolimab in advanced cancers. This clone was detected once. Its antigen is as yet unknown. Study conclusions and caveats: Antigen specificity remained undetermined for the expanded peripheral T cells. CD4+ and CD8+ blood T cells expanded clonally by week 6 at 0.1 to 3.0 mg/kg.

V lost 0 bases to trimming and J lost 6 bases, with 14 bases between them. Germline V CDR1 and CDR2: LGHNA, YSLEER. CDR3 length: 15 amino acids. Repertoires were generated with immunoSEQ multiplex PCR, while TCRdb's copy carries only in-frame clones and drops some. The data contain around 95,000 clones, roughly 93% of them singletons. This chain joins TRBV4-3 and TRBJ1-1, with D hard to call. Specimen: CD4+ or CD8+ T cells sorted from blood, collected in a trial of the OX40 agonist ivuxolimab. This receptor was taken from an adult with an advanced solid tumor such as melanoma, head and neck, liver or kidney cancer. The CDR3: CASSQDSVKVSEAFF. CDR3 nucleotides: TGCGCCAGCAGCCAAGACTCCGTTAAAGTGTCTGAAGCTTTCTTT.